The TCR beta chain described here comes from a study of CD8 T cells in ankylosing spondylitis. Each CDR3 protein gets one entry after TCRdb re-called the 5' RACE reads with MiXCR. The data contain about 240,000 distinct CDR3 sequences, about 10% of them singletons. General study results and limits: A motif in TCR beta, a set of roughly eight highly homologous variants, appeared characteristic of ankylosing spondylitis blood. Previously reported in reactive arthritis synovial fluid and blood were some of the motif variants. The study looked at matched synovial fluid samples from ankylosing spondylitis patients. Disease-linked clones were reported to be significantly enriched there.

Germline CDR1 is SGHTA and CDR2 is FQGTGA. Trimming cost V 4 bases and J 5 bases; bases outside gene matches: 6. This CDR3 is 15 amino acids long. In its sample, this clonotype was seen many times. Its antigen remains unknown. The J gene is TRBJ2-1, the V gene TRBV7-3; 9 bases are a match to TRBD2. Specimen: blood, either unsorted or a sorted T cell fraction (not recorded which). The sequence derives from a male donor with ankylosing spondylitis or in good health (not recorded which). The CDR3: CASSYIAGVDNEQFF. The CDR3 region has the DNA TGTGCCAGCAGCTACATAGCGGGGGTAGACAATGAGCAGTTCTTC.